This TCR beta chain was captured in a study of beta chain features in type 1 diabetes. Study outcomes and limitations: Type 1 diabetes patients had TCRB CDR3s that were shorter (moderately but significantly so) in all four CD4+ subsets.

The CDR3 length is 14 residues. Between the trimmed V and J ends, which lost 5 bases and 6 bases, there was a span of 14 bases. Germline V CDR1 and CDR2: ENHRY, SYGVKD. Concerning this clone itself: Antigen unknown.

Reverse transcription of all isolated RNA meant that expressed TCRB transcripts were sequenced. Data came from immunoSEQ multiplex PCR; TCRdb stores just in-frame clones and leaves some out. The table has about 650,000 clones, about an eighth seen once. A single heparinised draw of 95 to 150 mL on average was taken per donor. The receptor was isolated from a young man with type 1 diabetes. V gene TRBV10-3 combines with J gene TRBJ2-1; D gene uncertain. The specimen sequenced was naive CD4+ T cells from blood. In DNA form, the CDR3 reads TGTGCCATCAGTCTCCCTCCAGGTGGCAATGAGCAGTTCTTC. Residues: CAISLPPGGNEQFF.